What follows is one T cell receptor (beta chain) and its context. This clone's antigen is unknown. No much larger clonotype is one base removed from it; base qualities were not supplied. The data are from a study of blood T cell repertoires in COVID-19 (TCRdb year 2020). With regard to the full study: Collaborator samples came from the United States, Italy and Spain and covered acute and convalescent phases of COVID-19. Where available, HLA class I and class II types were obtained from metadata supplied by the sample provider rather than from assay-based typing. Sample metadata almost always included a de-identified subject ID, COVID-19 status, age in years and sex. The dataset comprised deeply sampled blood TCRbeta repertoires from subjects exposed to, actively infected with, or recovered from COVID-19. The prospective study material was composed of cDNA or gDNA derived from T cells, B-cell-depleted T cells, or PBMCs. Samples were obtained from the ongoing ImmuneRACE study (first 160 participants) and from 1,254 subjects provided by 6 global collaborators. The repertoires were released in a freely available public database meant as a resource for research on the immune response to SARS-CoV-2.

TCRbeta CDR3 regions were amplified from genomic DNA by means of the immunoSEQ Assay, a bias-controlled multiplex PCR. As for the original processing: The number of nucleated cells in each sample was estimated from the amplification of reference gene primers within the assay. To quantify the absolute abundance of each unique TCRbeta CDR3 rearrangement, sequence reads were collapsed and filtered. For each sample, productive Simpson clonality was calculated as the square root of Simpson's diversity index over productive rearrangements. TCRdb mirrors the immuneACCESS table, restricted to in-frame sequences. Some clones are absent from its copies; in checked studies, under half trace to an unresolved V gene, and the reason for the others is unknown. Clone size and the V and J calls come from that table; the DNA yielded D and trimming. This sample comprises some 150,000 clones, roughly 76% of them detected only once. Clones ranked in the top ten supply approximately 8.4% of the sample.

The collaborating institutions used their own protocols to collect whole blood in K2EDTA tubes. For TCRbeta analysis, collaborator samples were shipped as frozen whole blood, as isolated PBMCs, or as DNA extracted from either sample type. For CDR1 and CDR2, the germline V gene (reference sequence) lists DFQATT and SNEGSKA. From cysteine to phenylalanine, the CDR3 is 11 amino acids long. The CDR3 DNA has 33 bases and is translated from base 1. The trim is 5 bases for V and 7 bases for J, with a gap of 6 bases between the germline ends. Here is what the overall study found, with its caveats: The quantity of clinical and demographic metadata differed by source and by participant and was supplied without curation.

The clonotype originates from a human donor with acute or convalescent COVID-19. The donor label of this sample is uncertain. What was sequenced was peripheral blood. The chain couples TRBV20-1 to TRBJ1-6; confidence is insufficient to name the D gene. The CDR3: CSAHKNSPLHF. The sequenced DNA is TGCAGTGCTCACAAGAATTCACCCCTCCACTTT.